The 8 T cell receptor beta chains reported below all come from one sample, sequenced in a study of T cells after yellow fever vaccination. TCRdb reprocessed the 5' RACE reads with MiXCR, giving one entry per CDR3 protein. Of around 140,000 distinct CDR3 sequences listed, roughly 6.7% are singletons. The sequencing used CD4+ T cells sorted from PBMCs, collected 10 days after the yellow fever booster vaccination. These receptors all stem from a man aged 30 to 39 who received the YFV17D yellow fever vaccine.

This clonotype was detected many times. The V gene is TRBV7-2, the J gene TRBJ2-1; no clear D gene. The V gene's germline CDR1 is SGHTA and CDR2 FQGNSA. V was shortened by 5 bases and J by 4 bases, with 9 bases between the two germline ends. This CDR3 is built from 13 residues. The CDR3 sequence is CASSETAYNEQFF. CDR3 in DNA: TGTGCCAGCAGCGAAACGGCTTACAATGAGCAGTTCTTC.

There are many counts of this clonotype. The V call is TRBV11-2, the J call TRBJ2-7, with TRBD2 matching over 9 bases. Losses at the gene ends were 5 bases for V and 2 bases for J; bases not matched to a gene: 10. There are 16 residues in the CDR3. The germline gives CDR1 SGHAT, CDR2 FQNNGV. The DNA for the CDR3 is TGTGCCAGCAGCCGACTTAGCGGGAGCGCAACCTACGAGCAGTACTTC. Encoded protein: CASSRLSGSATYEQYF.

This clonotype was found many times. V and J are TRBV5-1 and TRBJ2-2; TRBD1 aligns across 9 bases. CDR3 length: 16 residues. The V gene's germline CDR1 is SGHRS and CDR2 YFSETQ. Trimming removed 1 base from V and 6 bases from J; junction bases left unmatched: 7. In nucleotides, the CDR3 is TGCGCCAGCAGCTTGATGGGACAGGGAACGGCCGGGGAGCTGTTTTTT. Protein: CASSLMGQGTAGELFF.

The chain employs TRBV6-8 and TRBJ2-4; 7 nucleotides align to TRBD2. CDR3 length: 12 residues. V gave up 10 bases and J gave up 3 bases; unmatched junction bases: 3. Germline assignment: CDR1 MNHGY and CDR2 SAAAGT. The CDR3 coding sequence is TGTGCCAAGCGGGGTGTCAAAAACATTCAGTACTTC. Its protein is CAKRGVKNIQYF.

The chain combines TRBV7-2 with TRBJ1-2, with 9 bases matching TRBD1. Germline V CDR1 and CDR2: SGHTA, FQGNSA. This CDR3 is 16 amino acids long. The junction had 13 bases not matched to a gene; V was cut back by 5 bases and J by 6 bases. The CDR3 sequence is CASSLRPGQGPHGYTF. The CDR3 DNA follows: TGTGCCAGCAGCCTTCGACCGGGACAGGGCCCTCATGGCTACACCTTC.

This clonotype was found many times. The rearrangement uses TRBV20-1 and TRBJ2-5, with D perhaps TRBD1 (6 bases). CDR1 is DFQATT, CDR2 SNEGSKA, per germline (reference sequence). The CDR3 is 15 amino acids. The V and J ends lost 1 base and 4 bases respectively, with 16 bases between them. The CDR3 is CSARAPHRAAETQYF. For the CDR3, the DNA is TGCAGTGCTAGAGCGCCCCACAGGGCCGCAGAGACCCAGTACTTC.

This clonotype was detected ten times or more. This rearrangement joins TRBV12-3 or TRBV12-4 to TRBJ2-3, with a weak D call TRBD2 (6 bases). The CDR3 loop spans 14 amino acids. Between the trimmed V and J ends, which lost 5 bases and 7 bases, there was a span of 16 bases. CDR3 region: CASSPRFGLNTQYF. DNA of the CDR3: TGTGCCAGCAGTCCTCGGTTTGGACTAAATACGCAGTATTTT.

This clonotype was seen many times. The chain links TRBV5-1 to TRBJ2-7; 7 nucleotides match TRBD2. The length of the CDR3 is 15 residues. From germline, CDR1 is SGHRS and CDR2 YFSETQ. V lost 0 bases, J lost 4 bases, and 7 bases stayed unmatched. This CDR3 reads CASSLDPSGSYEQYF. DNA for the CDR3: TGCGCCAGCAGCTTGGACCCTAGCGGCTCTTACGAGCAGTACTTC.